This paragraph covers one T cell receptor (beta chain) sequence. This clone may be a read error of a much larger clone one base away. Germline CDR1 and CDR2: SGHRS and YFSETQ. There are 14 residues in the CDR3. The V gene end was trimmed by 4 bases and the J gene end by 5 bases; junction bases not matched to a gene: 9. The sample belongs to a study of blood T cells in healthy people across ages. For the second PCR, which ran for about 6 to 12 cycles, a sample-barcoded 5' primer and a J-beta primer mix were used. TCRdb independently ran MiXCR on the 5' RACE reads; one entry per CDR3 protein. There are just under 900,000 distinct CDR3 sequences in the sample; about 30% occur only once, and 15% to 20% lies in the top ten.

The sequence was collected from a woman older than 75 in good health. Specimen: blood. The chain carries TRBV5-1 and TRBJ2-7; 7 bases agree with TRBD1. The CDR3 spells CASSPTQGFHEQYF. The CDR3 nucleotides are TGCGCCAGCAGCCCTACACAGGGGTTCCACGAGCAGTACTTC.